These T cell receptor beta chains were read from a single sample in a study of beta chain features in type 1 diabetes. Generated by immunoSEQ multiplex PCR, the TCRdb table keeps only in-frame clones and is missing some. The data contain about 250,000 clones, 13% to 15% of them singletons. The sequenced sample consisted of naive CD4+ T cells from blood. These receptors came from a woman between 35 and 50 years old in good health. Both conserved end residues are part of each CDR3. The D gene is left open where the match is weak. Size tells how often a clone was seen (once, few, many) or the class of an expanded clone, and some rows leave it out.

clone size,J gene,V gene,D gene,CDR3 protein,CDR3 DNA
.,TRBJ2-7,TRBV5-1,.,CASSFRGDYEQYF,TGCGCCAGCAGCTTCCGGGGAGACTACGAGCAGTACTTC
few,TRBJ2-5,TRBV5-1,TRBD1,CASGRTGQETQYF,TGCGCCAGCGGTCGGACAGGGCAGGAGACCCAGTACTTC
.,TRBJ2-1,TRBV10-3,TRBD1,CAIGGQGAHNEQFF,TGTGCCATCGGTGGACAGGGGGCTCACAATGAGCAGTTCTTC
few,TRBJ2-7,TRBV2,TRBD1,CASSLGQGVDEQYF,TGTGCCAGCAGCCTCGGACAGGGGGTCGATGAGCAGTACTTC
.,TRBJ2-3,TRBV5-1,TRBD2,CASSRPAGTDTQYF,TGCGCCAGCAGCCGCCCAGCGGGGACAGATACGCAGTATTTT
few,TRBJ2-2,TRBV5-1,TRBD2,CASSQPAGGPNTGELFF,TGCGCCAGCAGCCAGCCAGCGGGGGGGCCAAACACCGGGGAGCTGTTTTTT
few,TRBJ2-3,TRBV7-9,TRBD2,CASSELAGGPQGDTQYF,TGTGCCAGCAGCGAGCTAGCGGGGGGCCCGCAGGGAGATACGCAGTATTTT
few,TRBJ1-2,TRBV7-2,.,CASSLVEDKNYGYTF,TGTGCCAGCAGCTTAGTCGAGGACAAGAACTATGGCTACACCTTC
few,TRBJ2-1,TRBV19,.,CASSGRTVDNEQFF,TGTGCCAGTAGTGGCAGGACAGTTGACAATGAGCAGTTCTTC
.,TRBJ2-1,TRBV27,.,CASSLLGSAGNEQFF,TGTGCCAGCAGTTTATTGGGTAGTGCGGGCAATGAGCAGTTCTTC
once,TRBJ1-2,TRBV19,.,CASSIEGARTNYGYTF,TGTGCCAGTAGTATAGAGGGGGCCCGGACTAACTATGGCTACACCTTC
many,TRBJ2-5,TRBV20-1,.,CSAKPGETQYF,TGCAGTGCCAAACCTGGCGAGACCCAGTACTTC
few,TRBJ1-2,TRBV7-9,.,CASSLDQGGYGYTF,TGTGCCAGCAGCTTAGACCAGGGAGGGTATGGCTACACCTTC
.,TRBJ2-3,TRBV19,.,CASRPRLTRRTDTQYF,TGTGCCAGTAGACCAAGACTTACTCGGAGGACAGATACGCAGTATTTT
few,TRBJ1-2,TRBV7-8,.,CASSPRNDRGYTF,TGTGCCAGCAGCCCCAGGAATGACCGTGGCTACACCTTC
.,TRBJ2-5,TRBV5-1,TRBD2,CASSLMGTSRETQYF,TGCGCCAGCAGCTTGATGGGGACTAGCCGAGAGACCCAGTACTTC
many,TRBJ1-5,TRBV7-9,.,CASSPSGQGLNQPQHF,TGTGCCAGCAGCCCGTCGGGACAAGGCCTCAATCAGCCCCAGCATTTT
.,TRBJ2-3,TRBV6-1,.,CASGALDTQYF,TGTGCCAGCGGTGCCTTGGATACGCAGTATTTT
few,TRBJ2-1,TRBV19,TRBD2,CASSSGLAGAYNEQFF,TGTGCCAGTAGTTCAGGACTAGCGGGGGCCTACAATGAGCAGTTCTTC
.,TRBJ1-2,TRBV7-8,.,CASSLDRLIYGYTF,TGTGCCAGCAGCTTAGACAGATTAATCTATGGCTACACCTTC
few,TRBJ2-4,TRBV2,.,CASRQQNLAKNIQYF,TGTGCCAGCAGACAGCAAAATCTAGCCAAAAACATTCAGTACTTC
.,TRBJ1-1,TRBV6-5,TRBD1,CASSRTGANTEAFF,TGTGCCAGCTCGAGGACAGGGGCCAACACTGAAGCTTTCTTT
.,TRBJ2-1,TRBV18,TRBD2,CASSIPGTSGYNEQFF,TGTGCCAGCTCAATTCCCGGGACTAGCGGCTACAATGAGCAGTTCTTC
few,TRBJ2-7,TRBV6-5,.,CASRTGTGEQYF,TGTGCCAGCAGAACAGGGACGGGAGAGCAGTACTTC
few,TRBJ2-3,TRBV5-1,TRBD2,CASSSRPGGGSTDTQYF,TGCGCCAGCAGCTCTCGCCCAGGCGGGGGGTCAACAGATACGCAGTATTTT
.,TRBJ2-5,TRBV7-9,TRBD1,CASSLAGQGQETQYF,TGTGCCAGCAGCTTAGCGGGACAGGGACAAGAGACCCAGTACTTC
few,TRBJ1-6,TRBV7-9,TRBD1,CASSRDRDNSPLHF,TGTGCCAGCAGCCGAGACAGGGATAATTCACCCCTCCACTTT
.,TRBJ1-1,TRBV27,.,CASSLYVGPNTEAFF,TGTGCCAGCAGTTTATATGTGGGGCCCAACACTGAAGCTTTCTTT
few,TRBJ2-3,TRBV20-1,.,CSARKTDTQYF,TGCAGTGCGAGGAAGACAGATACGCAGTATTTT
.,TRBJ2-2,TRBV4-1,TRBD1,CASSQGARDRGNTGELFF,TGCGCCAGCAGCCAGGGTGCCCGGGACAGGGGTAACACCGGGGAGCTGTTTTTT
.,TRBJ1-6,TRBV27,.,CASSVTGLRSSYNSPLHF,TGTGCCAGCAGTGTTACAGGATTACGAAGCTCCTATAATTCACCCCTCCACTTT
.,TRBJ2-3,TRBV2,.,CASSTGTSTDTQYF,TGTGCCAGCAGCACCGGGACTAGCACAGATACGCAGTATTTT
many,TRBJ2-1,TRBV7-9,TRBD2,CASSFLAGMMDEQFF,TGTGCCAGCAGCTTTCTAGCGGGGATGATGGATGAGCAGTTCTTC